This TCR beta chain emerged from a study of early T cells in non-severe SARS-CoV-2 infection. This clonotype was recorded at least ten times. TCRdb passed the 5' RACE reads through MiXCR, listing each CDR3 protein once. Of about 49,000 distinct CDR3 sequences in the sample, roughly 10% were seen once. The germline V gene has CDR1 WSHSY and CDR2 SAAADI. Unmatched junction bases numbered 3, after V lost 5 bases and J lost 1 base. The CDR3 runs to 16 residues. The chain couples TRBV10-2 to TRBJ2-3, with 13 nucleotides matching TRBD2. The sequence was obtained from an adult who was a healthcare worker with PCR-confirmed SARS-CoV-2 infection or an uninfected control (not recorded which). Sample: whole blood. CDR3 sequence (DNA): TGCGCCAGCAGTTGGACTAGCGGGGGCCGCACAGATACGCAGTATTTT. This translates into CASSWTSGGRTDTQYF.